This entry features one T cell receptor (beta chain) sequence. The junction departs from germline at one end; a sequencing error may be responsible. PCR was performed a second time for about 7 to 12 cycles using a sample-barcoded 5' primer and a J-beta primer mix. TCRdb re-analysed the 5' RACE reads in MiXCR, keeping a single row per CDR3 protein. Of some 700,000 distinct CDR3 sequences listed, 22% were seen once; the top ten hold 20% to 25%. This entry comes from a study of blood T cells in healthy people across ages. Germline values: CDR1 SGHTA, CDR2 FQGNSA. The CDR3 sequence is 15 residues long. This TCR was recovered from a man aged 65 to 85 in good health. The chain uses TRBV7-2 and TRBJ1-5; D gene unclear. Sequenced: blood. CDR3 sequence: CASSLAGLSNQLQHF. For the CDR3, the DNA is TGTGCCAGCAGCTTAGCGGGCTTAAGCAATCAGCTCCAGCATTTT. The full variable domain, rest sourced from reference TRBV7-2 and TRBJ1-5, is GAGVSQSPSNKVTEKGKDVELRCDPISGHTALYWYRQSLGQGLEFLIYFQGNSAPDKSGLPSDRFSAERTGGSVSTLTIQRTQQEDSAVYLCASSLAGLSNQLQHFGDGTRLSIL.